One sample yielded the 17 T cell receptor beta chains listed below, sequenced in a study of T-cell reconstitution after alpha-beta-depleted transplantation in children. Preparation of the TCRbeta library used unique molecular identifiers. Each CDR3 protein is one row after TCRdb ran MiXCR on the PCR reads. Of about 640,000 distinct CDR3 sequences in the sample, over 15% were seen once. This specimen consisted of PBMCs from the stem cell graft donor, obtained from the stem cell graft. All receptors derive from a human donor who donated a stem cell graft to a child with acute myeloid leukemia.

The count of this clonotype is one. V usage is TRBV3-1 and J usage is TRBJ2-1; 12 bases fit TRBD1. J was trimmed by 6 bases and V by 11 bases; bases with no gene match: 11. Germline V gives CDR1 LGHDT, CDR2 YNNKEL (reference sequence). There are 15 residues in the CDR3. The CDR3 DNA reads TGTGCCTGCTGCGCACCGGGACAGGGGGCCAATGAGCAGTTCTTC. Translating gives CACCAPGQGANEQFF.

The genes are TRBV9 and TRBJ1-1; perhaps TRBD1 as D (6 bases). This CDR3 is 13 amino acids long. Germline-derived CDR1 and CDR2 are SGDLS and YYNGEE. V lost 3 bases to trimming and J lost 5 bases, with 11 bases between them. For the CDR3, the DNA is TGTGCCAGCAGCGACGGGACACGGACTGAAGCTTTCTTT. It codes for CASSDGTRTEAFF.

This clonotype was seen many times. The chain couples TRBV7-2 to TRBJ1-1; D might be TRBD1 (5 bases). This CDR3 has 14 residues. Germline V gene sequence: CDR1 SGHTA, CDR2 FQGNSA. V was trimmed by 4 bases and J by 5 bases, leaving 14 bases between them. The CDR3 DNA follows: TGTGCCAGCAGCTCACTCCCCCAGGGAACTGAAGCTTTCTTT. Protein: CASSSLPQGTEAFF.

This clonotype was observed many times. The rearrangement links TRBV7-7 to TRBJ2-5; 9 bases align to TRBD1. Losses at the gene ends were 5 bases for V and 6 bases for J; bases not matched to a gene: 4. The CDR3 contains 13 residues. From germline, CDR1 is SSHAT and CDR2 FNYEAQ (reference sequence). The chain's CDR3 is CASSRDRDQTQYF. The CDR3 DNA follows: TGTGCCAGCAGCCGGGACAGGGATCAGACCCAGTACTTC.

In this sample, this clonotype turned up a few times. The chain employs TRBV6-1 and TRBJ2-3; TRBD2 aligns across 12 bases. The trim removed 6 bases at V and 3 bases at J, leaving 10 bases unmatched. The CDR3 consists of 17 residues. The germline V gene encodes CDR1 MNHNS and CDR2 SASEGT. CDR3 amino acids: CASSNDPTSGGTDTQYF. CDR3 coding DNA: TGTGCCAGCAGCAACGATCCGACTAGCGGGGGAACAGATACGCAGTATTTT.

This clonotype was observed a handful of times. This chain joins TRBV12-3 or TRBV12-4 and TRBJ1-2; 10 nucleotides line up with TRBD1. This CDR3 has 15 amino acids. Trimming at V came to 5 bases and at J to 6 bases, leaving 9 bases not matched to a gene. The CDR3 sequence is CASSPPGTGVDGYTF. CDR3 nucleotides: TGTGCCAGCAGTCCGCCGGGGACAGGGGTCGATGGCTACACCTTC.

The rearrangement uses TRBV7-2 and TRBJ2-3; D assignment may be TRBD1 or TRBD2 (5 bases each). The CDR3 is made up of 15 amino acids. Germline V lookup: CDR1 SGHTA, CDR2 FQGNSA. V shed 1 base and J shed 1 base, with 9 bases lying between them. The CDR3 DNA is TGTGCCAGCAGCTTAGTCGGGGCCCGCACAGATACGCAGTATTTT. Amino acid sequence: CASSLVGARTDTQYF.

The table lists this clonotype with many counts. This chain connects TRBV20-1 to TRBJ1-1, with D perhaps TRBD1 (5 bases). The V end lost 6 bases, the J end lost 3 bases, and 17 bases lay between the germline ends. The CDR3 is made up of 14 amino acids. The germline V gene has CDR1 DFQATT and CDR2 SNEGSKA (reference sequence). Here the CDR3 reads CSAQDKVWDTEAFF. The CDR3 DNA follows: TGCAGTGCCCAGGACAAAGTTTGGGACACTGAAGCTTTCTTT.

Ten or more counts support this clonotype. The CDR3 spells CSVGRTDSHNSPLHF. CDR3 DNA: TGCAGTGTCGGGCGGACAGATTCTCATAATTCACCCCTCCACTTT. The genes are TRBV20-1 and TRBJ1-6, with TRBD1 as a possible D gene (6 bases). This CDR3 contains 15 residues. The V gene's germline CDR1 is DFQATT and CDR2 SNEGSKA (reference sequence). Trimming took 7 bases from V and 5 from J, leaving 18 bases between them.

This clonotype was found a few times. V usage is TRBV9 and J usage is TRBJ1-2; D may be TRBD1 (5 bases). Germline loops: CDR1 SGDLS, CDR2 YYNGEE. This CDR3 is 15 amino acids long. The germline V and J ends were trimmed by 4 bases and 1 base, with 14 bases remaining between them. The CDR3 nucleotides read TGTGCCAGCAGCCCTCCGGGGACCTATAACTATGGCTACACCTTC. It codes for CASSPPGTYNYGYTF.

This clonotype occurred a few times. The chain couples TRBV12-3 or TRBV12-4 to TRBJ1-4; 8 nucleotides align to TRBD1. The CDR3 loop spans 17 amino acids. The junction had 10 bases not matched to a gene; V was cut back by 4 bases and J by 3 bases. The CDR3 DNA sequence: TGTGCCAGCAGTTCACCGACCCGGACAGGGCCTAATGAAAAACTGTTTTTT. Protein product: CASSSPTRTGPNEKLFF.

This clonotype was recorded many times. The chain is built from TRBV20-1 and TRBJ2-1, with D hard to call. Germline values: CDR1 DFQATT, CDR2 SNEGSKA (reference sequence). The CDR3 spans 14 residues. The V end lost 5 bases, the J end lost 7 bases, and 18 bases lay between the germline ends. CDR3 DNA sequence: TGCAGTGCTCCAACGGTCGGTGTCGGGAATGAGCAGTTCTTC. This codes for CSAPTVGVGNEQFF.

This clonotype has a count of ten or more. V is TRBV20-1 and J is TRBJ2-7, with D possibly being TRBD2 (6 bases). This CDR3 region has 15 residues. V was trimmed by 4 bases and J by 0 bases, leaving 16 bases between them. CDR1 is DFQATT and CDR2 is SNEGSKA in the germline V gene (reference sequence). In nucleotides, the CDR3 is TGCAGTGCTACTGGACCGGGACTGACCTCCTACGAGCAGTACTTC. It codes for CSATGPGLTSYEQYF.

This chain connects TRBV7-2 to TRBJ2-3; D unclear. This CDR3 comprises 12 residues. V was shortened by 4 bases and J by 6 bases, with 8 bases between the two germline ends. The germline gives CDR1 SGHTA, CDR2 FQGNSA. CDR3: CASSSPVDTQYF. The CDR3, as DNA: TGTGCCAGCAGCTCACCAGTGGATACGCAGTATTTT.

CDR3 loop: CASSQGRKGQPQHF. CDR3 DNA: TGCGCCAGCAGCCAAGGGAGAAAGGGGCAGCCCCAGCATTTT. The rearrangement uses TRBV4-1 and TRBJ1-5; possibly TRBD1 for D (5 bases). The CDR3 sequence is 14 residues long. CDR1 is MGHRA and CDR2 is YSYEKL in the germline V gene. Trimming took 1 base from V and 7 from J, leaving 11 bases between them.

This clonotype turned up a few times. The V and J genes are TRBV7-2 and TRBJ1-5, with a tentative D call TRBD1 (5 bases). Trimming shortened V by 5 bases and J by 6 bases, and 23 bases separated the two germline ends. Per the germline V gene, CDR1 is SGHTA and CDR2 is FQGNSA. The CDR3 contains 17 residues. CDR3 DNA sequence: TGTGCCAGCAGCCACACTACTACCAGGGTACCGGCTCAGCCCCAGCATTTT. It is translated as CASSHTTTRVPAQPQHF.

This clonotype was detected many times. The genes are TRBV7-6 and TRBJ2-1, with unresolved D. Germline V gene data show CDR1 as SGHVS and CDR2 as FNYEAQ. V was clipped by 4 bases and J by 9 bases, with 16 bases between them. There are 14 residues in the CDR3. The CDR3 coding sequence is TGTGCCAGCAGCTCGTTAGCTATGGACGGTGAGCAGTTCTTC. Encoded protein: CASSSLAMDGEQFF.